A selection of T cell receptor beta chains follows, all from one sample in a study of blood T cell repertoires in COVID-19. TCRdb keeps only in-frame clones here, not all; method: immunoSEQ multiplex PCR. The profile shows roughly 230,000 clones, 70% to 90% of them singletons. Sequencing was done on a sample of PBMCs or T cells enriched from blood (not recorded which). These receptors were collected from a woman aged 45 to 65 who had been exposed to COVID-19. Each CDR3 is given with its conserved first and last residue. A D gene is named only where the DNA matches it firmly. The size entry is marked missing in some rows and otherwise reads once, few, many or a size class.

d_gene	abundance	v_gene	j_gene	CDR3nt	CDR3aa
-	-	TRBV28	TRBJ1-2	TGTGCCAGCAGTTCCTACGGGGTAGGCCTCTATGGCTACACCTTC	CASSSYGVGLYGYTF
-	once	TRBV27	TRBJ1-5	TGTGCCAGCAGTTCCAGGGTTAGCAATCAGCCCCAGCATTTT	CASSSRVSNQPQHF
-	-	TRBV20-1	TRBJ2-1	TGCAGTGCTAGTGGGGGGCCAAATGAGCAGTTCTTC	CSASGGPNEQFF
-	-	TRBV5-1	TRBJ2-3	TGCGCCAGCAGCTTGGACAGGGGAGGAACGCAGTATTTT	CASSLDRGGTQYF
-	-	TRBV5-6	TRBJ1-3	TGTGCCAGCAGCTTCGCAGGCCAAGGAAACACCATATATTTT	CASSFAGQGNTIYF
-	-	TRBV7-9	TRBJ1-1	TGTGCCAGCAGCTTGAGGGAAAAACTAGAAGCTTTCTTT	CASSLREKLEAFF
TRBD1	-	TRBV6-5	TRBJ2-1	TGTGCCAGCCGGGGACAGACTTACAATGAGCAGTTCTTC	CASRGQTYNEQFF
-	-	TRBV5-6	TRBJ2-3	TGTGCCAGCAGCTTGGAACGGGGGAAAGATACGCAGTATTTT	CASSLERGKDTQYF
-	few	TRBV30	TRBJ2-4	TGTGCCTGCAGGGGGGCAGCCAAAAACATTCAGTACTTC	CACRGAAKNIQYF
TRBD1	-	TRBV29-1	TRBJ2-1	TGCAGCGTTCGGACAGGGGGGTCCTACAATGAGCAGTTCTTC	CSVRTGGSYNEQFF
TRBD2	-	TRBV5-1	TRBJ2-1	TGCGCCAGCAGCTTGGCAGCGGGGAGTACCTACAATGAGCAGTTCTTC	CASSLAAGSTYNEQFF
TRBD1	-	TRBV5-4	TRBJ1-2	TGTGCCAGCAGCCCCTCCACGAACAGGGGTGGCGGCTACACCTTC	CASSPSTNRGGGYTF
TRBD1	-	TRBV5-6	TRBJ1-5	TGTGCCAGCAGCTTGCGGGGACAGAGGCTTAATCAGCCCCAGCATTTT	CASSLRGQRLNQPQHF
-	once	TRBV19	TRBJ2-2	TGTGCCAGTAGTATACACTCGAGGGTAGTTGCCACCGGGGAGCTGTTTTTT	CASSIHSRVVATGELFF
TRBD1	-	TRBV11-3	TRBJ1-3	TGTGCCAGCAGCCTGACAGGGGACGGAAACACCATATATTTT	CASSLTGDGNTIYF
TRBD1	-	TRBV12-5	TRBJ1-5	TGTGCTAGTGGTTTGGGGACAGGGAATCAGCCCCAGCATTTT	CASGLGTGNQPQHF
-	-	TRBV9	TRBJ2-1	TGTGCCAGCAACCGAGAGATTTCGGGAGATGAGCAGTTCTTC	CASNREISGDEQFF
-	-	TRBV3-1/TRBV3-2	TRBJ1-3	TGTGCCAGCAGCCAAGGGAGGGGTTTTGGAAACACCATATATTTT	CASSQGRGFGNTIYF
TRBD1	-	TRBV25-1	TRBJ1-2	TGTGCCAGCAGTGAAGGAGAGGGGGCGAGCTATGGCTACACCTTC	CASSEGEGASYGYTF
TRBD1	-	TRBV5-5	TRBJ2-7	TGTGCCAGCAGCTTGGCCGGACAGGGGGCCCACGAGCAGTACTTC	CASSLAGQGAHEQYF
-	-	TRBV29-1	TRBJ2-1	TGCAGCGTTGGTCAGGGAACCTACAATGAGCAGTTCTTC	CSVGQGTYNEQFF
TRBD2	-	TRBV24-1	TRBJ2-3	TGTGCCACCTCCCCTAGCGGGGAAGCAGATACGCAGTATTTT	CATSPSGEADTQYF
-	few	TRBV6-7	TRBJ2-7	TGTGCCAGCAGTTACTCTTCCCCCCCGGGGAGAACCTACGAGCAGTACTTC	CASSYSSPPGRTYEQYF